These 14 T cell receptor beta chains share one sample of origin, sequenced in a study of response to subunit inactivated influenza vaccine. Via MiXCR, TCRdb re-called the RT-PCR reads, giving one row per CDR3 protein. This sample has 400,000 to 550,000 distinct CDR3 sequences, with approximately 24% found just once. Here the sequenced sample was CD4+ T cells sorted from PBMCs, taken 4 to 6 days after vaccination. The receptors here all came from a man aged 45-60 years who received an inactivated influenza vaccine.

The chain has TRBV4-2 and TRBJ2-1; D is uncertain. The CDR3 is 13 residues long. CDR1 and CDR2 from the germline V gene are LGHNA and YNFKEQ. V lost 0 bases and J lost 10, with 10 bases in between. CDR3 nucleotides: TGTGCCAGCAGCCAAGAGAGGACCCAGGAGCAGTTCTTC. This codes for CASSQERTQEQFF.

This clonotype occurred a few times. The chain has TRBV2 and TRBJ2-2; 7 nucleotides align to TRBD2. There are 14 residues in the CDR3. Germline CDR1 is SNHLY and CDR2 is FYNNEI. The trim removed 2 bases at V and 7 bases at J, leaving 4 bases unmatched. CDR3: CASSENGGIGELFF. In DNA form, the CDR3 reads TGTGCCAGCAGTGAAAACGGGGGGATCGGGGAGCTGTTTTTT.

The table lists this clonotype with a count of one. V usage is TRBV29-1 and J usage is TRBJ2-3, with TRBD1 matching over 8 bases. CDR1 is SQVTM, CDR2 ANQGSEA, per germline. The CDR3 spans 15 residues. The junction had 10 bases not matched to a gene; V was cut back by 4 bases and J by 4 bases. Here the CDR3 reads CSVVSWDRSADTQYF. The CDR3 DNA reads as TGCAGCGTTGTCAGTTGGGACAGGTCGGCAGATACGCAGTATTTT.

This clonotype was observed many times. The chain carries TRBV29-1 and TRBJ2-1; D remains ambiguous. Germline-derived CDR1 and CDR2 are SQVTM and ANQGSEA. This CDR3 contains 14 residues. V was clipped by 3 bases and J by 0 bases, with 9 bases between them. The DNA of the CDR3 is TGCAGCGTTGACCTCGAAAGCTCCTACAATGAGCAGTTCTTC. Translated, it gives CSVDLESSYNEQFF.

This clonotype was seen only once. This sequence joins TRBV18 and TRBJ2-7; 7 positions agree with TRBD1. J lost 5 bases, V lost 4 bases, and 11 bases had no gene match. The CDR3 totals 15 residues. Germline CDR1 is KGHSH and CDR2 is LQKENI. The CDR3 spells CASSLKQGTPHEQYF. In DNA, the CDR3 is TGTGCCAGCTCACTAAAACAGGGGACCCCCCACGAGCAGTACTTC.

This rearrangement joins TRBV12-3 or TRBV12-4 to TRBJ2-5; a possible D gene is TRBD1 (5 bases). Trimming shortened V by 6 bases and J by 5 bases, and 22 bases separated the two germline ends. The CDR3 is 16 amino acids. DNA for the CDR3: TGTGCCAGCAGCCGTCCCAACAATTCAGGGATGGAGACCCAGTACTTC. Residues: CASSRPNNSGMETQYF.

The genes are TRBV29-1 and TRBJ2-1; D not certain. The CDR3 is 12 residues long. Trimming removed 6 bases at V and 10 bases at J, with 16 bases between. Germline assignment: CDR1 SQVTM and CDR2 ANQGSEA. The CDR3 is CSVGYRPAEQFF. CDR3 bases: TGCAGCGTGGGGTATCGGCCTGCGGAGCAGTTCTTC.

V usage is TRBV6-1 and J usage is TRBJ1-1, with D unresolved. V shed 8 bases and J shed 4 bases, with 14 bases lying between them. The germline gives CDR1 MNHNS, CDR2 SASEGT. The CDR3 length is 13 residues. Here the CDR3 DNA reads TGTGCCAGCCGGCCCGGGCTGGGCACTGAAGCTTTCTTT. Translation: CASRPGLGTEAFF.

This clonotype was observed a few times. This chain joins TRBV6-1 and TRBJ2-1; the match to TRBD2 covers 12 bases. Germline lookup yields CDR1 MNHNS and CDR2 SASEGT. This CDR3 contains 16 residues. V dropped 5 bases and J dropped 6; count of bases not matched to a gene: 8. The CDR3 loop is CASSRTSGTVGNEQFF. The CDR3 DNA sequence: TGTGCCAGCAGTCGGACTAGCGGGACGGTGGGCAATGAGCAGTTCTTC.

DNA of the CDR3: TGTGCTAGTGGTTTGTCCCCGGGAAGGAACACCGGGGAGCTGTTTTTT. The encoded protein is CASGLSPGRNTGELFF. This sequence joins TRBV12-5 and TRBJ2-2; D is perhaps TRBD2 (5 bases). This CDR3 has 16 residues. Trimming cost V 2 bases and J 1 base, with 11 bases left between them. CDR1 is LGHNT, CDR2 FRNRAP, per germline.

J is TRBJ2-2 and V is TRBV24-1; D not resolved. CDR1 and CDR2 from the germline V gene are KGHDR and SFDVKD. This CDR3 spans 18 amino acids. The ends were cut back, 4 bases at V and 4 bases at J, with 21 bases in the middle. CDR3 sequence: CATSDPVRASTSTGELFF. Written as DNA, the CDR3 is TGTGCCACCAGTGACCCTGTTAGGGCATCTACCTCCACCGGGGAGCTGTTTTTT.

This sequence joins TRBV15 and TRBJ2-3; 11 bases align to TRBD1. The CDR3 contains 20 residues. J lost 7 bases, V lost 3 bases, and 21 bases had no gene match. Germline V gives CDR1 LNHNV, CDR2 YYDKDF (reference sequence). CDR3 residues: CATSSVIRTGGDRPRNTQYF. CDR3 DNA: TGTGCCACCAGCAGTGTAATCAGGACAGGGGGCGATCGCCCCAGGAATACGCAGTATTTT.

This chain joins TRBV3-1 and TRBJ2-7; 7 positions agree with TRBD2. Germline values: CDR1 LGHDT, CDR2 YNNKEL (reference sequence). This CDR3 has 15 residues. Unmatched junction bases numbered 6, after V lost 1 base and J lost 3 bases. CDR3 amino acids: CASSQVWAGVYEQYF. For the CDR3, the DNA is TGTGCCAGCAGCCAAGTATGGGCGGGAGTCTACGAGCAGTACTTC.

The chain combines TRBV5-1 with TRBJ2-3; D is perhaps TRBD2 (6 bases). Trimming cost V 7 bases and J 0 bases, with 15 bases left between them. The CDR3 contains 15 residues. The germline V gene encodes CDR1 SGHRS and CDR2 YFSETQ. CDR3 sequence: CASRTGVASTDTQYF. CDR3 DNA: TGCGCCAGCCGTACGGGGGTGGCTAGCACAGATACGCAGTATTTT.